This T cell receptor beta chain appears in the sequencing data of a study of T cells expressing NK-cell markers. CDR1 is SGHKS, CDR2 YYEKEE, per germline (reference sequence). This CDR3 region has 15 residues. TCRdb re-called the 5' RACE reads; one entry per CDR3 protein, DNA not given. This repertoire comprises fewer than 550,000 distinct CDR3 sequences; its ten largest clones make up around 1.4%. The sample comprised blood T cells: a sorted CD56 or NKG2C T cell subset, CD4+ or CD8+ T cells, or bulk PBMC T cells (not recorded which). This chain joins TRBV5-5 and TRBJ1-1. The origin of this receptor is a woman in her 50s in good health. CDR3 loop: CASSFVWEGMTEAFF.